This entry describes one T cell receptor (beta chain). Its cognate antigen is unknown. This sample is part of a study of shared clonotypes between healthy human individuals. For the study at large: Aged between 18 and 49, the donors were a couple of women and three men. The study used three CD4 naive, three CD4 memory, two CD8 naive and one CD8 memory plate per donor.

Germline-derived CDR1 and CDR2 are SGHRS and YFSETQ. The CDR3 has 16 residues. V lost 3 bases to trimming and J lost 5 bases, with 17 bases between them. Some clones are missing from TCRdb's copy, which holds only in-frame ones; the method was immunoSEQ multiplex PCR. This sample carries 550,000 to 650,000 clones, 95% to 96% of them seen once, and the ten largest clones take roughly 0.1%. Naive CD8 populations comprised CD45RO-negative cells positively selected for CCR7, excluding terminally differentiated effector memory CD45RA+ cells. Findings and limits, study-wide: Estimated richness was generally greater in naive than memory subsets. Naive CD4 clonotypes overlapped across a few donors at around 4.7%.

This TCR derives from a woman in her 30s in good health. The chain carries TRBV5-1 and TRBJ2-2; TRBD2 is a possible D gene (5 bases). The sample was naive CD8+ T cells sorted from blood. CDR3 region: CASSYHSGFWTGELFF. The CDR3 DNA follows: TGCGCCAGCAGCTACCATTCGGGGTTCTGGACCGGGGAGCTGTTTTTT.